The clone carrying this T cell receptor beta chain was counted between two and nine times. The record originates from a study of OX40 agonist ivuxolimab in advanced cancers. Generated by immunoSEQ multiplex PCR, the TCRdb table keeps only in-frame clones and is missing some. The table shows about 110,000 clones, with approximately 90% occurring only once. The CDR3 has 14 residues. The V gene lost 0 bases and the J gene lost 2 bases, with 8 bases spanning the gap. The germline V gene has CDR1 SGHDT and CDR2 YYEEEE. The sequencing here drew on CD4+ or CD8+ T cells sorted from blood, taken in a trial of the OX40 agonist ivuxolimab. This clonotype was obtained from an adult with an advanced solid tumor such as melanoma, head and neck, liver or kidney cancer. The rearrangement links TRBV5-6 to TRBJ1-2; no clear D gene. The CDR3 nucleotides are TGTGCCAGCAGCTTGGGAGGCAGCAACTATGGCTACACCTTC. Amino acid sequence: CASSLGGSNYGYTF.